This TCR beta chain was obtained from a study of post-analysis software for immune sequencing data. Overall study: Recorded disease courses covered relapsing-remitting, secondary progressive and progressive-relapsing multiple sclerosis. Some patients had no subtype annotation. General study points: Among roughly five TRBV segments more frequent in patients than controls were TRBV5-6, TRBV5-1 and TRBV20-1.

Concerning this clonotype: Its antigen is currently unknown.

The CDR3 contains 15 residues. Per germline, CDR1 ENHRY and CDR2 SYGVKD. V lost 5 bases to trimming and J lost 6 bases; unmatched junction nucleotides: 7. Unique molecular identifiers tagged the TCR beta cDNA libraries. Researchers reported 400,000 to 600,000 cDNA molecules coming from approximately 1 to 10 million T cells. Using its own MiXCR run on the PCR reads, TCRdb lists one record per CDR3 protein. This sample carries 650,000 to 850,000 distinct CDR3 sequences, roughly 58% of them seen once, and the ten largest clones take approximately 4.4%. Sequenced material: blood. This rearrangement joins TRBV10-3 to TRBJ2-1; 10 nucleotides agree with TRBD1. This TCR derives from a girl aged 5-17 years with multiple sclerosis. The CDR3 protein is CAISWTGGVGNEQFF. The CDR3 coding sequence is TGTGCCATCAGTTGGACAGGGGGAGTGGGCAATGAGCAGTTCTTC.